This note documents a single T cell receptor (beta chain) sequence. The antigen is unknown. These data come from a study of T cell repertoires in cytomegalovirus infection. Study as a whole: Well-studied HLA-B-restricted CMV epitopes were used in the study alongside recently identified HLA-C-restricted ones. Indicated by public TCR beta signatures were CMV infection and matching HLA type.

Broader study findings: Dominating the ex vivo response were HLA-C-restricted CMV-specific TCR beta clonotypes.

TCRdb reprocessed the reads with MiXCR, giving one entry per CDR3 protein. The sample shows around 750,000 distinct CDR3 sequences, less than 35% of them seen only once. The length of the CDR3 is 17 residues. Trimming at V came to 5 bases and at J to 1 base, leaving 5 bases not matched to a gene. Germline assignment: CDR1 SGHNT and CDR2 YENEEA. This sample comprised cultured CD8+ T cells from PBMCs, obtained from culture after CMV antigen stimulation. This receptor was identified in a human donor in good health (CMV status not recorded). Some clones in this sample may be carry-over from other donors' samples. This sequence joins TRBV11-3 and TRBJ2-2; 12 bases agree with TRBD2. CDR3 sequence reads: CASSQTSGGLNTGELFF. CDR3 in DNA: TGTGCCAGCAGCCAGACTAGCGGGGGCCTGAACACCGGGGAGCTGTTTTTT.